What follows is one T cell receptor beta chain and its context. Its target is unknown. Median disease duration was about 7 years, range 0.2-19.1. These data are taken from a study of synovial regulatory T cells in juvenile arthritis. Study observations and caveats: iaTreg cells shared more CDR3 sequences with synovial Tregs than other blood Tregs did.

Using immunoSEQ multiplex PCR, the repertoire was profiled, and TCRdb retains in-frame clones only, with some absent. The sample holds about 10,000 clones. This CDR3 contains 16 residues. No DNA was logged. The germline V gene encodes CDR1 MDHEN and CDR2 SYDVKM. This clonotype was sampled from a donor aged 2-35 years with juvenile idiopathic arthritis. The sequenced material came from Treg cells from blood. Indicated subset: remaining (HLA-DR-negative) circulating blood Treg cells. The chain recombines TRBV28 with TRBJ1-1; TCRdb outputs TRBD1, but without DNA this stays unchecked. The CDR3 loop reads CASSLYPLGQGPEAFF. Full variable domain (remainder filled in from reference TRBV28 and TRBJ1-1): DVKVTQSSRYLVKRTGEKVFLECVQDMDHENMFWYRQDPGLGLRLIYFSYDVKMKEKGDIPEGYSVSREKKERFSLILESASTNQTSMYLCASSLYPLGQGPEAFFGQGTRLTVV.